Listed below are T cell receptor beta chains from one sample, sequenced in a study of control samples from healthy donors and cancer patients. Some clones are missing from TCRdb's copy, which holds only in-frame ones; the method was immunoSEQ multiplex PCR. Among approximately 97,000 clones listed, around four fifths were seen once. The sample comprised blood. Receptors were obtained from a man under 40 in good health. Each CDR3 is given without its conserved first and last residue. A D gene is named only where the DNA matches it firmly.

v_call	d_call	cdr3_aa
TRBV27	.	ASSDLSSFSYEQY
TRBV10-2	TRBD1	ASRTGKGVGNSPLH
TRBV5-4	.	ASRPDVRQYTDTQY
TRBV21-1	.	ASSHASLLKETQY
TRBV19	.	ASRPTSTDTQY
TRBV6-1	TRBD1	ASSAGWDRANTEAF
TRBV6-1	.	ASSEERLWTIGELF
TRBV19	.	ASSFQGNQPQH
TRBV2	.	ASMVIEESPLH
TRBV19	.	ASSSHGVYQPQH
TRBV28	TRBD1	ASSLGGQYYGYT
TRBV28	TRBD1	ASSLSHRGDTEAF
TRBV9	TRBD1	ASSGDSRGGELF
TRBV11-2	.	ASSWDLNTGELF
TRBV7-9	.	ASSFGQGTEAF
TRBV2	TRBD1	ASSPDRASNQPQH
TRBV19	.	ASSLVQSTEAF
TRBV6-1	.	ASSESYGGDTEAF
TRBV11-3	.	ASSLEGVGTDTQY
TRBV30	.	AWSFGRTSGNTIY
TRBV6-2/TRBV6-3	.	ASSYLGRGGDTQY
TRBV18	.	ASSRENNEQF
TRBV12-3/TRBV12-4	.	ASAGGRNQPQH
TRBV25-1	.	ASSEKGIEAF
TRBV18	TRBD1	ASSPGQGQGYEQY
TRBV5-1	.	ASSLALRTDDTKY
TRBV12-5	.	ASGLSPWGKDYEQY
TRBV30	.	AWSGQPYEQY
TRBV30	TRBD1	AWSRKTGTEQY
TRBV4-1	TRBD1	ASSQAGVGQGAGANVLT
TRBV19	.	ASSMRANYGYT
TRBV19	.	ASSIDRGDTQY
TRBV11-2	TRBD1	ASSLGGQAPPLH
TRBV11-1	.	ASSLFGEQY
TRBV7-9	.	ASSVLNQPQH